This T cell receptor (beta chain) emerged from a study of Ad26.COV2.S vaccination and SARS-CoV-2 variants (dated by TCRdb to the early 2020s). The study in broad terms: Donors in the vaccine arm were drawn from COV1001, a phase I-IIa trial of Ad26.COV2.S in healthy adults that was multicentre, randomized, double-blind and placebo-controlled. Ad26.COV2.S was given intramuscularly at 5x10^10 or 1x10^11 viral particles, as a single shot or as two shots 56 days apart. The TCR-sequenced set comprised approximately 32 samples: some 20 Ad26.COV2.S vaccine recipients, 5 placebo recipients and 8 SARS-CoV-2 convalescent individuals. Throughout the experiments and outcome assessment, investigators stayed blinded to trial group allocation. Trial participants were randomized into five groups of five: low-dose or high-dose Ad26.COV2.S given once or twice, or placebo on both occasions. TCRbeta repertoire sequencing was used to assess the specificity and breadth of SARS-CoV-2-reactive T cell receptors after Ad26.COV2.S vaccination.

In the case of this clone: It lacks a known antigen. Per-base qualities were not stored, and no clone one base away is much larger.

Broader findings and caveats from the paper: According to the authors, total T cell responses may have been underestimated by the TCR breadth and depth analyses. Comparable non-spike TCR breadth was observed between vaccine and placebo recipients, consistent with only spike being contained in the vaccine. The study was not powered to compare responses between vaccine doses or regimens. Higher spike-specific TCR breadth was observed in Ad26.COV2.S recipients than in placebo recipients (P = 0.0014). After vaccination, spike-specific CD8+ and CD4+ T cell responses were reported to show substantial breadth.

Interpreted using the paper, the treatment or condition label stands for: around 19 received Ad26.COV2.S at low or high dose, single or two shots; 5 received placebo; per-sample allocation not given. For vaccine and placebo recipients, the sequenced repertoires came from samples collected on day 63 after the first injection. In Cohort 1b, about 25 adults aged 18-55 years were enrolled at a single site in Boston, USA, between 29 July and 7 August 2020. Ad26.COV2.S was a replication-incompetent adenovirus type 26 vector that expressed a prefusion-stabilized SARS-CoV-2 spike protein derived from the original Wuhan strain. The immunoSEQ Assay was used to sequence TCRbeta CDR3 regions. After extraction, genomic DNA underwent amplification by bias-controlled multiplex PCR, followed by high-throughput sequencing. The authors processed their data as follows. To quantify the absolute abundance of every unique TCRbeta CDR3 region, sequences were collapsed and filtered. T cell fraction was estimated by normalizing TCRbeta template counts to usable DNA, which was measured by amplifying reference genes present in all nucleated cells. Repertoire TCRs were annotated as SARS-CoV-2-specific when V gene, CDR3 amino acid sequence and J gene were exactly matched to a known reactive TCR set. The reference SARS-CoV-2 TCR set came from MIRA and was filtered for enrichment in COVID-19-positive ImmuneCODE repertoires, removing public or cross-reactive TCRs. Drawing on the MIRA antigens, annotated TCRs were analysed further at the level of specific ORF or position within ORF. Breadth was defined as annotated unique rearrangements over total unique productive rearrangements; depth was the summed frequency of those rearrangements. Group comparisons of TCR breadth used two-sided Wilcoxon rank-sum tests. TCRdb holds this immuneACCESS table with in-frame rearrangements only. Some clones are missing; in checked studies, unresolved V genes explain under half, and the rest has no known cause. From that table come the V and J calls and clone size; the DNA was used to work out D and trimming. Across this sample there are around 500,000 clones, with 89% seen only once. The top ten clones comprise more than 1.5% of the sample.

V is trimmed back by 1 base and J by 0 bases, and the junction contains 0 bases that no gene match accounts for. Spanning cysteine to phenylalanine, the CDR3 consists of 14 amino acids. Only the CDR3 DNA is retained, 42 bases long and in frame from the first base. The germline V gene gives CDR1 as MNHNS and CDR2 as SASEGT. The chain was built from TRBV6-1 and TRBJ2-7; TRBD1 agrees with 7 junctional bases. This TCR was sampled from a person aged 18-60 years who received the Ad26.COV2.S COVID-19 vaccine or a placebo. The source material was peripheral blood, sampled in a trial of Ad26.COV2.S vaccine versus placebo. The nucleotide sequence is given as TGTGCCAGCAGTGAAGAGGGGGCCTCCTACGAGCAGTACTTC. Its protein reads: CASSEEGASYEQYF.